The table lists the clone carrying this T cell receptor (beta chain) with a count of one. The sample is drawn from a study of PD-L1 blockade in urothelial cancer. The time point: peripheral blood 6 weeks after treatment start. Patients' urothelial carcinoma was locally advanced or metastatic. TCRdb keeps only in-frame clones here, not all; method: immunoSEQ multiplex PCR. The sample includes about 51,000 clones, more than 75% of them seen just once. This clonotype originated in a man in his 60s with urothelial cancer. Sequences were derived from PBMCs, sampled around atezolizumab (anti-PD-L1) treatment.

CDR3 coding DNA: TGTGCCAGCAGCGTACAGGGGAACTATGGCTACACCTTC. As protein: CASSVQGNYGYTF. This chain joins TRBV9 and TRBJ1-2; perhaps TRBD1 as D (6 bases). The CDR3 contains 13 residues. Germline CDR1 reads SGDLS; CDR2 reads YYNGEE. V shed 1 base and J shed 2 bases, with 6 bases lying between them.